This note documents a single T cell receptor (beta chain) sequence. These data originate in a study of PD-1 blockade in classical Hodgkin lymphoma. With 2 bases removed from V and 7 bases from J, the gap between germline ends came to 21 bases. The V gene's germline CDR1 is LGHNA and CDR2 YNFKEQ. The CDR3 extends over 17 amino acids. All the patients suffered relapse after autologous stem cell transplantation, and brentuximab vedotin exposure differed. Profiling relied on immunoSEQ multiplex PCR, and the TCRdb table lists in-frame clones only, not all of them. Of tens of thousands of clones detected, roughly 88% appear once; the ten largest clones hold approximately 12%.

This sequence originates from a human donor with classical Hodgkin lymphoma. Sequenced material: peripheral blood mononuclear cells (PBMCs), taken at baseline. J is TRBJ2-1 and V is TRBV4-2; D might be TRBD2 (5 bases). The CDR3 protein is CASSQLPRGDPRNEQFF. DNA for the CDR3: TGTGCCAGCAGCCAATTGCCCCGGGGTGATCCCAGGAATGAGCAGTTCTTC.